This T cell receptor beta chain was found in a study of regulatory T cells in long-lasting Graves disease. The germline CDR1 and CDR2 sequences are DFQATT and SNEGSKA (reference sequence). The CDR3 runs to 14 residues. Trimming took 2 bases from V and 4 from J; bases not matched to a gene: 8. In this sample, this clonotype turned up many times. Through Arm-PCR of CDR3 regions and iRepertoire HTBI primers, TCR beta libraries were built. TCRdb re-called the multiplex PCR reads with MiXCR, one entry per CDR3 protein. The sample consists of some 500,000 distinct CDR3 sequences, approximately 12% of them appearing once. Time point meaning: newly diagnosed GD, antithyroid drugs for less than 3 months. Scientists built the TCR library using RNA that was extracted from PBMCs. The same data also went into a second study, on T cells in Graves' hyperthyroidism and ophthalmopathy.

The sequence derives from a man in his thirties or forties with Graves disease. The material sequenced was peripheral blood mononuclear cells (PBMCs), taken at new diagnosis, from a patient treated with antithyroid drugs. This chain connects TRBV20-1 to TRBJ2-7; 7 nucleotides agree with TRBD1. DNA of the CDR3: TGCAGTGCTAGAAGAGGGGGCGCATCGTACGAGCAGTACTTC. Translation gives CSARRGGASYEQYF.